The 21 T cell receptor beta chains presented below share a single source sample, sequenced in a study of T cells in Graves' hyperthyroidism and ophthalmopathy. What was amplified from RNA transcripts were TCR beta CDR3 regions. The study used the HTBI primer set for a first-round RT-PCR of the TCR CDR3. TCRdb recomputed calls from the multiplex PCR reads with MiXCR, one row per CDR3 protein. The sample gives over 200,000 distinct CDR3 sequences, less than 15% of which show up once; 13% is in the top ten. The sequencing sample was made of blood. These receptors all come from a woman between 40 and 55 years old with Graves' hyperthyroidism that later progressed to Graves' ophthalmopathy.

This clonotype was observed at least ten times. The chain recombines TRBV27 with TRBJ2-1; TRBD1 matches 8 bases. V shed 4 bases, J shed 13 bases, and the junction held 15 bases outside the gene matches. CDR1 and CDR2 from the germline V gene are MNHEY and SMNVEV (reference sequence). This CDR3 is built from 15 residues. CDR3 protein: CASSSLRTGNIPQFF. The CDR3 bases are TGTGCCAGCAGTTCCTTAAGGACAGGGAATATCCCCCAGTTCTTC.

This clonotype has at least ten counts. The chain couples TRBV4-1 to TRBJ2-1; D tentatively reads TRBD1 or TRBD2 (5 bases each). Deletions cut 2 bases from V and 10 bases from J, with 9 bases between. Germline V CDR1 and CDR2: MGHRA, YSYEKL. The CDR3 contains 12 residues. In nucleotides, the CDR3 is TGCGCCAGCAGCCAACCGAGGGGAGAGCAGTTCTTC. Encoded protein: CASSQPRGEQFF.

This clonotype was seen at least ten times. V and J are TRBV19 and TRBJ2-1; 12 bases fit TRBD2. Trimming cost V 6 bases and J 7 bases; bases outside gene matches: 16. CDR1 is LNHDA and CDR2 is SQIVND in the germline V gene (reference sequence). The CDR3 sequence is 18 residues long. CDR3 coding DNA: TGTGCCAGTAGCATCCCTTTGACTAGCGGGAGTTTTGTGAATGAGCAGTTCTTC. This gives the protein CASSIPLTSGSFVNEQFF.

This clonotype was observed a few times. Its ends do not fully match the called genes, so a read error is possible. The chain employs TRBV29-1 and TRBJ2-1; D uncertain. Germline CDR1 and CDR2: SQVTM and ANQGSEA. This CDR3 spans 14 amino acids. The CDR3 sequence is CSVESPYSYDEQFF. In nucleotides, the CDR3 is TGCAGCGTTGAGTCCCCCTACTCCTACGATGAGCAGTTCTTC.

This clonotype was picked up many times. The J gene is TRBJ1-1, the V gene TRBV5-1; TRBD1 matches 12 bases. CDR3 length: 17 amino acids. Germline trimming cut 3 bases from V and 3 bases from J; bases unmatched to any gene: 9. The germline V gene encodes CDR1 SGHRS and CDR2 YFSETQ. CDR3 region: CASSYTSGQGAYTEAFF. The CDR3 region has the DNA TGCGCCAGCAGCTACACCTCGGGACAGGGGGCATACACTGAAGCTTTCTTT.

The CDR3 coding sequence is TGCAGTGCTAGAGCCCCGGGACTAGCAGATCCCTACGAGCAGTACTTC. It translates to CSARAPGLADPYEQYF. The chain recombines TRBV20-1 with TRBJ2-7; 9 bases align to TRBD2. The CDR3 totals 16 residues. Trimming took 1 base from V and 2 from J; bases not matched to a gene: 9. The V gene's germline CDR1 is DFQATT and CDR2 SNEGSKA (reference sequence).

This clonotype has at least ten counts. J is TRBJ2-3 and V is TRBV5-1; D is unresolved. The CDR3 runs to 14 residues. Germline V gene lookup returns CDR1 SGHRS and CDR2 YFSETQ. Trimming took off 1 base at V and 1 base at J, with 7 bases between the two ends. DNA for the CDR3: TGCGCCAGCAGCTTGAACCCTGGCACAGATACGCAGTATTTT. Its protein product is CASSLNPGTDTQYF. The whole variable domain, filled in from reference TRBV5-1 and TRBJ2-3, reads KAGVTQTPRYLIKTRGQQVTLSCSPISGHRSVSWYQQTPGQGLQFLFEYFSETQRNKGNFPGRFSGRQFSNSRSEMNVSTLELGDSALYLCASSLNPGTDTQYFGPGTRLTVL.

This clonotype was counted ten times or more. The chain has TRBV7-3 and TRBJ2-3, with TRBD2 as a possible D gene (6 bases). The CDR3 totals 15 residues. V was cut by 5 bases and J by 1 base, with 13 bases left in between. Germline CDR1 SGHTA, CDR2 FQGTGA. The chain's CDR3 is CASSPTSRRTDTQYF. CDR3 bases: TGTGCCAGCAGCCCGACTAGTCGGCGCACAGATACGCAGTATTTT.

This clonotype was observed at least ten times. The chain has TRBV18 and TRBJ2-3; the D is unclear. V was shortened by 1 base and J by 8 bases, with 10 bases between the two germline ends. The CDR3 is made up of 13 amino acids. Germline V CDR1 and CDR2: KGHSH, LQKENI. CDR3 amino acids: CASSPLDPATQYF. The CDR3 DNA is TGTGCCAGCTCACCACTGGACCCGGCTACGCAGTATTTT.

This clonotype was detected ten times or more. J is TRBJ2-2 and V is TRBV24-1, with D tentatively TRBD1 (5 bases). V was trimmed by 6 bases and J by 3 bases, leaving 13 bases between them. Germline CDR1 KGHDR, CDR2 SFDVKD. The CDR3 runs to 15 residues. The CDR3 region has the DNA TGTGCCACCAGTAGTCCAGGGCGGTACACCGGGGAGCTGTTTTTT. As protein: CATSSPGRYTGELFF.

This clonotype was seen repeatedly, ten times or more. J is TRBJ2-1 and V is TRBV12-3 or TRBV12-4, with D possibly matching TRBD1 (6 bases). This CDR3 has 14 amino acids. Trimming removed 3 bases from V and 8 bases from J, with 14 bases in between. The chain's CDR3 is CASSFEGHFDEQFF. The CDR3, as DNA: TGTGCCAGCAGTTTCGAGGGACATTTCGATGAGCAGTTCTTC.

The genes are TRBV28 and TRBJ2-1, with 7 positions matching TRBD1. There are 14 residues in the CDR3. From germline, CDR1 is MDHEN and CDR2 SYDVKM. The trim removed 5 bases at V and 7 bases at J, leaving 8 bases unmatched. The CDR3 loop reads CASSLSTGWNEQFF. The CDR3 nucleotides read TGTGCCAGCAGTCTCTCGACAGGGTGGAATGAGCAGTTCTTC.

V is TRBV19 and J is TRBJ2-7; 12 bases fit TRBD2. V gave up 6 bases and J gave up 5 bases; unmatched junction bases: 8. Germline CDR1 is LNHDA and CDR2 is SQIVND (reference sequence). The CDR3 has 15 amino acids. Here the CDR3 reads CASSPLAGGPDEQYF. CDR3 bases: TGTGCCAGTAGCCCCCTAGCGGGAGGGCCTGACGAGCAGTACTTC.

This chain joins TRBV12-3 or TRBV12-4 and TRBJ1-1; D possibly corresponds to TRBD1 (6 bases). The CDR3 loop spans 15 amino acids. V was cut by 5 bases and J by 2 bases, with 15 bases left in between. In nucleotides, the CDR3 is TGTGCCAGCAGTCTGCGGACAGCGGTTAACACTGAAGCTTTCTTT. Translated: CASSLRTAVNTEAFF.

This clonotype appeared once. This chain uses TRBV27 with TRBJ1-2, with no clear D. CDR1 and CDR2 from the germline V gene are MNHEY and SMNVEV (reference sequence). The CDR3 covers 16 residues. V was pared by 3 bases and J by 8 bases, with 22 bases between. This CDR3 is CASSFEYTGSAGGYTF. CDR3 bases: TGTGCCAGCAGTTTCGAGTATACTGGCTCGGCGGGAGGCTACACCTTC.

This clonotype has a count of ten or more. V usage is TRBV3-1 and J usage is TRBJ1-1; 8 bases fit TRBD1. In germline, CDR1 is LGHDT, CDR2 YNNKEL (reference sequence). The CDR3 sequence is 13 residues long. Trimming cost V 6 bases and J 6 bases; bases outside gene matches: 6. The CDR3 region is CASSGQGGSEAFF. Written as DNA, the CDR3 is TGTGCCAGCAGTGGACAGGGAGGGTCTGAAGCTTTCTTT.

This clonotype was observed many times. The gene calls are TRBV19 and TRBJ2-2, with no clear D. The V gene's germline CDR1 is LNHDA and CDR2 SQIVND (reference sequence). The CDR3 runs 13 residues. V was shortened by 7 bases and J by 9 bases, with 15 bases between the two germline ends. The CDR3 loop reads CASTRMGNRELFF. The CDR3 DNA sequence: TGTGCCAGTACCAGGATGGGGAACAGGGAGCTGTTTTTT.

This clonotype was counted many times. The chain has TRBV3-1 and TRBJ2-7; D is perhaps TRBD2 (6 bases). This CDR3 is built from 14 residues. V lost 0 bases and J lost 7, with 13 bases in between. The germline CDR1 and CDR2 sequences are LGHDT and YNNKEL (reference sequence). CDR3 sequence: CASSQEGGTREQYF. As DNA, the CDR3 is TGTGCCAGCAGCCAAGAGGGGGGAACTAGGGAGCAGTACTTC.

This clonotype was seen a few times. This sequence joins TRBV28 and TRBJ1-5, with 11 bases matching TRBD1. This CDR3 has 16 amino acids. Per germline, CDR1 MDHEN and CDR2 SYDVKM. The trim removed 5 bases at V and 7 bases at J, leaving 10 bases unmatched. CDR3 sequence (DNA): TGTGCCAGCAGTCTCTGGACAGGGGGCAAGGGGCAGCCCCAGCATTTT. It codes for CASSLWTGGKGQPQHF.

This clonotype showed up many times. The rearrangement joins TRBV28 to TRBJ2-5; 7 nucleotides match TRBD1. Trimming at V came to 6 bases and at J to 3 bases, leaving 7 bases not matched to a gene. The CDR3 has 14 residues. Germline V CDR1 and CDR2: MDHEN, SYDVKM. The CDR3 region is CASREGGAEETQYF. For the CDR3, the DNA is TGTGCCAGCAGGGAAGGGGGCGCGGAAGAGACCCAGTACTTC.

This clonotype was observed at least ten times. This chain links TRBV9 with TRBJ2-2; a weak D match, TRBD2 (6 bases). The CDR3 extends over 16 amino acids. With 0 bases removed from V and 1 base from J, the gap between germline ends came to 10 bases. CDR1 SGDLS and CDR2 YYNGEE come from the germline V gene. In nucleotides, the CDR3 is TGTGCCAGCAGCGTAGCTCGGGAGATGAACACCGGGGAGCTGTTTTTT. Its translation is CASSVAREMNTGELFF. The entire variable domain, with the rest obtained from reference TRBV9 and TRBJ2-2, is as follows: DSGVTQTPKHLITATGQRVTLRCSPRSGDLSVYWYQQSLDQGLQFLIQYYNGEERAKGNILERFSAQQFPDLHSELNLSSLELGDSALYFCASSVAREMNTGELFFGEGSRLTVL.